This T cell receptor beta chain appears in the sequencing data of a study of T cell changes during pregnancy in multiple sclerosis. Sequenced by immunoSEQ multiplex PCR; TCRdb stores in-frame clones only, minus some. The sample lists 30,000 to 35,000 clones, around 90% occurring once. This specimen consisted of CD4+ T cells from peripheral blood mononuclear cells, obtained in the third trimester of pregnancy. This clonotype was obtained from a female donor in good health, enrolled as a control in a pregnancy study.

CDR3 sequence (DNA): TGTGCCAGCAGCTTGGTTTCGCGTCAAGAGACCCAGTACTTC. This sequence encodes CASSLVSRQETQYF. V usage is TRBV5-6 and J usage is TRBJ2-5, with unresolved D. The germline V gene encodes CDR1 SGHDT and CDR2 YYEEEE. V dropped 0 bases and J dropped 2 bases, with 8 bases sitting between them. This CDR3 contains 14 residues.